This TCR beta chain was recovered during a study of T cell changes during pregnancy in multiple sclerosis. CDR1 is SGHTA, CDR2 FQGNSA, per germline. CDR3 size: 15 residues. V was cut by 8 bases and J by 5 bases, with 19 bases left in between. Profiling relied on immunoSEQ multiplex PCR, and the TCRdb table lists in-frame clones only, not all of them. The table records under 85,000 clones, around 94% of them present only once. This clone came up once. This clonotype originated in a female donor with multiple sclerosis, enrolled in a pregnancy study. The genes are TRBV7-2 and TRBJ2-1; maybe TRBD2 (5 bases). This specimen was CD4+ T cells from peripheral blood mononuclear cells, taken before pregnancy. In DNA form, the CDR3 reads TGTGCCAGCTCTTGGACTGCCGTTAAAAACAATGAGCAGTTCTTC. Protein sequence: CASSWTAVKNNEQFF.